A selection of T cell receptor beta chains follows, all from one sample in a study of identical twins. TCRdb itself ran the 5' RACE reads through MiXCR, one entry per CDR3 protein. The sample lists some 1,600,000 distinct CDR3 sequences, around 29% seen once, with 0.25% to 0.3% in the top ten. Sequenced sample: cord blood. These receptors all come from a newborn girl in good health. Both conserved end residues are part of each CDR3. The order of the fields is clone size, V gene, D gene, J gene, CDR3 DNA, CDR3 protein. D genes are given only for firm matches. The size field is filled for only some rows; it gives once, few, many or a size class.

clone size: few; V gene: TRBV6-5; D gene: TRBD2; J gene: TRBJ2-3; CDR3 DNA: TGTGCCAGCAGTTACTCCCGGACTAGCGGGAGGGCTGCAGATACGCAGTATTTT; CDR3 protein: CASSYSRTSGRAADTQYF
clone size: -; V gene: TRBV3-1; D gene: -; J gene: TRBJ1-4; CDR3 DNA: TGTGCCAGCAGCCAACCTGGTAGCGGGGACGAAAAACTGTTTTTT; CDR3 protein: CASSQPGSGDEKLFF
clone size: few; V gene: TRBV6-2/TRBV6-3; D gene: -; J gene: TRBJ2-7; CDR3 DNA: TGTGCCAGCAGTTACCGCCTAGACTCCTACGAGCAGTACTTC; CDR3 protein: CASSYRLDSYEQYF
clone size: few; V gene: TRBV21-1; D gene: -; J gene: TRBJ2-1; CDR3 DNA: TGTGCCAGCAGCAAAGCGGGAAGACACAATGAGCAGTTCTTC; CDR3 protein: CASSKAGRHNEQFF
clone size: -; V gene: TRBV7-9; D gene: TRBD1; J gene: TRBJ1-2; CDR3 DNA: TGTGCCAGCAGCTGGACAGGGATAAGGGGCTACACCTTC; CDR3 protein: CASSWTGIRGYTF
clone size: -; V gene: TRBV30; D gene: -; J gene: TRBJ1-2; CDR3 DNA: TGTGCCTGGAGTGTACCAGGGGCCCGTAACTATGGCTACACCTTC; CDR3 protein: CAWSVPGARNYGYTF
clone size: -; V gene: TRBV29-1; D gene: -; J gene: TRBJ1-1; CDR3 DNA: TGCAGCGTTGTGCGGGACCGGGTGCGGAACACTGAAGCTTTCTTT; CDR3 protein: CSVVRDRVRNTEAFF
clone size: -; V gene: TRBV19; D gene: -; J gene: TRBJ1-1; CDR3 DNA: TGTGCCAGTAGGAACGGGGGCGCTGAAGCTTTCTTT; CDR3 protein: CASRNGGAEAFF
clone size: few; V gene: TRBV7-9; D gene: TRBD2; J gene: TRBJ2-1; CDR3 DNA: TGTGCCAGCTTAGCGGGGCCTCTCGATGAGCAGTTCTTC; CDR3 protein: CASLAGPLDEQFF
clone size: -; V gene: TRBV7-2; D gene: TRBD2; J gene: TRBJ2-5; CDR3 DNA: TGTGCCAGCAGCTTAGTAGCCGGGGGGTCCCAAGAGACCCAGTACTTC; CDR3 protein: CASSLVAGGSQETQYF
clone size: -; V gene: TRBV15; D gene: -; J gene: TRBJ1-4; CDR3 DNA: TGTGCCACCGCAGGGCAGGCCTATAATGAAAAACTGTTTTTT; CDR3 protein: CATAGQAYNEKLFF
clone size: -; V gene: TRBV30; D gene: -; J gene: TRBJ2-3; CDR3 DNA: TGTGCCCGACGAGGCACAGATGCGCAGTATTTT; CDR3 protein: CARRGTDAQYF
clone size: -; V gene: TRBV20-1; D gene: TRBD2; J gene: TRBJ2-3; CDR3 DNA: TGCAGTGCTAGGTTCCGTAGCGGGAGCACAGATACGCAGTATTTT; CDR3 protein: CSARFRSGSTDTQYF
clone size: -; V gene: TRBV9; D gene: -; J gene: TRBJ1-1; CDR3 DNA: TGTGCCAGCAGCGTAGAAGGGGGGTATGGCACTGAAGCTTTCTTT; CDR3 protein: CASSVEGGYGTEAFF
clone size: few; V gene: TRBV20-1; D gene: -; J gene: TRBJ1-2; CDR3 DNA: TGCATGGTCCAGGGGCCGAACTATGGCTACACCTTC; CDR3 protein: CMVQGPNYGYTF
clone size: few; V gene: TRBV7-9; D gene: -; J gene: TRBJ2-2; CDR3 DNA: TGTGCCAGCAGCCCCCAGGGAGTTTCCGCCGGGGAGCTGTTTTTT; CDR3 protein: CASSPQGVSAGELFF
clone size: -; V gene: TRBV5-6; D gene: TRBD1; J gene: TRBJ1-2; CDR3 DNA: TGTGCCAGCAGCTCCCACAGGGGCCTCTCCTATGGCTACACCTTC; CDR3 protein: CASSSHRGLSYGYTF
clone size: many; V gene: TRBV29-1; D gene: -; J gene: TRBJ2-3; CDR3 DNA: TGCAGCGTTGACGGGAGCACAGATACGCAGTATTTT; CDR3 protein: CSVDGSTDTQYF
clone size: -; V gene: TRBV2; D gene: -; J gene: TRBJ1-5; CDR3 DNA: TGTGCCAGCAGGAGACGGGGCAATCAGCCCCAGCATTTT; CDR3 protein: CASRRRGNQPQHF
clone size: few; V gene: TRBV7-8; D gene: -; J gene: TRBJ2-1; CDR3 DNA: TGTGCCAGCAGCCTTCGGGCGCAGGGCCTAAACAATGAGCAGTTCTTC; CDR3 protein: CASSLRAQGLNNEQFF
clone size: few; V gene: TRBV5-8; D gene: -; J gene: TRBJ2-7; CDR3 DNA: TGTGCCAGCAGCTTAAATAAGTACTTC; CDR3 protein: CASSLNKYF
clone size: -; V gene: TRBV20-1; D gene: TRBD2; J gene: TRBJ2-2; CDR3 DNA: TGCAGTGCTCGACTAGCGGGGGGGGACACCGGGGAGCTGTTTTTT; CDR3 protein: CSARLAGGDTGELFF
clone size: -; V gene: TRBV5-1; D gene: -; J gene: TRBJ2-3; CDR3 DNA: TGCGCCAGCAGCTTGGTAACTAGTCGGGATACGCAGTATTTT; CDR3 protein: CASSLVTSRDTQYF
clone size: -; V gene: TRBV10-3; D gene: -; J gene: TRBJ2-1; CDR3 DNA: TGTGCCATCAACGAGGGGGGGTACAATGAGCAGTTCTTC; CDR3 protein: CAINEGGYNEQFF
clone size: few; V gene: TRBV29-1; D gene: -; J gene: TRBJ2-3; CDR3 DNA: TGCAGCCCCCCCGACGGAACAGATACGCAGTATTTT; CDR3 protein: CSPPDGTDTQYF
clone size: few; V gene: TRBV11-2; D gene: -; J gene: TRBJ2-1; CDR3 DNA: TGTGCCAGCAGCCTCTCGGACAGCTACAATGAGCAGTTCTTC; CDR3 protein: CASSLSDSYNEQFF
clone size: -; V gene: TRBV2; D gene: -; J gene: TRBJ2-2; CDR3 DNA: TGTGCCAGCAGCGAGGACGGAATGAACACCGGGGAGCTGTTTTTT; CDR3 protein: CASSEDGMNTGELFF
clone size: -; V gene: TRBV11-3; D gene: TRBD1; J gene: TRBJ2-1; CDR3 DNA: TGTGCCAGTCAGCCTAGGACAGGGGACAATGAGCAGTTCTTC; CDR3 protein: CASQPRTGDNEQFF
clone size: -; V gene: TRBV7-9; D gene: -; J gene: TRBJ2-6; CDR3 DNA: TGTGCCAGCACCCCAGGCGGGGCCAACGTCCTGACTTTC; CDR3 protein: CASTPGGANVLTF
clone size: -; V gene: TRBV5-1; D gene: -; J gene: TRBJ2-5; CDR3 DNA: TGCGCCAGCAGCTTGCGGCTAGGGGCCGCTGATGAGCAGTACTTC; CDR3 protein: CASSLRLGAADEQYF
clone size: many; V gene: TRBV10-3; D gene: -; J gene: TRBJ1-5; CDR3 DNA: TGTGCCATCAGGGGTACAGGGAATCAGCCCCAGCATTTT; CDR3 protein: CAIRGTGNQPQHF
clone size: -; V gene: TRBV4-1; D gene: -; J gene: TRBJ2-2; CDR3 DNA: TGCGCCAGCAGCTACCGGGACTTTTACACCGGGGAGCTGTTTTTT; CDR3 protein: CASSYRDFYTGELFF
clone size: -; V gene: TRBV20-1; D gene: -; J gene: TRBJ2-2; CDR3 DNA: TGCAGTGATTTGGGTATCCGGGATTATTCGAACACCGGGGAGCTGTTTTTT; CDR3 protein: CSDLGIRDYSNTGELFF
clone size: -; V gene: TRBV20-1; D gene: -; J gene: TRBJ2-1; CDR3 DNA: TGCAGTGCTTCGGGTAGGGCCTACAATGAGCAGTGCTTC; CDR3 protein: CSASGRAYNEQCF
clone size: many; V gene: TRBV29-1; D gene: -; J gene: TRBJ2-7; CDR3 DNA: TGCAGCGTTGGGCAGGCCTCCTACGAGCAGTACTTC; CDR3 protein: CSVGQASYEQYF
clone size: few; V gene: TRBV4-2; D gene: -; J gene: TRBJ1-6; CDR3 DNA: TGTGCCAGCAGCCAAGAGGGGGGAGGATTTCGGTCACCCCTCCACTTT; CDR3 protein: CASSQEGGGFRSPLHF
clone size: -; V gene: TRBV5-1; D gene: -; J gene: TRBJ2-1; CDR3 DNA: TGCGCCAGCAGCTTGGAAGGGCCAGCAGGGACAACGCAGTTCTTC; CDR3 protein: CASSLEGPAGTTQFF
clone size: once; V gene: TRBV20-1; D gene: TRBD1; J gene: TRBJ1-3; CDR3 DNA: TGCAGTGCTAGAGGGGGACAGGGGTTTAGTGGAAACACCATATATTTT; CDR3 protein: CSARGGQGFSGNTIYF
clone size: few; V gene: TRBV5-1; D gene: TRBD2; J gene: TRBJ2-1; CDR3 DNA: TGCGCCAGCAGACTCGGAGCGGGGGATGGTTACAATGAGCAGTTCTTC; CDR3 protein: CASRLGAGDGYNEQFF
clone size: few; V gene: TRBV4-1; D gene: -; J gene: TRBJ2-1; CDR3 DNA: TGCGCCAGCAGCCAAGATATCCCAGCGCCCAATGAGCAGTTCTTC; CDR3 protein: CASSQDIPAPNEQFF
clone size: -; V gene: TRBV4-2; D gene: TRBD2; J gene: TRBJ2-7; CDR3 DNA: TGTGCCAGCAGCCAGGGACTAGCGGACAGCTCCTACGAGCAGTACTTC; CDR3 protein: CASSQGLADSSYEQYF
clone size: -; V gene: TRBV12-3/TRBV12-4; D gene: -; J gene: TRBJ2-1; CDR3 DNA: TGTGCCAGCAGTTTAGTGATCGGGACTTTCTCCTACAATGAGCAGTTCTTC; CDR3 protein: CASSLVIGTFSYNEQFF